The rows below give T cell receptor beta chains drawn from one sample of a study of CD8+ T cells in alopecia areata. Produced via immunoSEQ multiplex PCR; TCRdb's table is partial and in-frame only. The top ten hold around 1.8% of the sample, which has around 270,000 clones, 55% to 70% seen once. The sample here was CD4+ T cells sorted from blood, taken at week 24, from a patient treated with tofacitinib. These receptors were obtained from a human donor with alopecia areata. The CDR3 runs from the conserved cysteine through the conserved F or W. A D gene is named only where the DNA matches it firmly. Some rows mark clone size as missing; the rest say once, few, many or name a class of expanded clone.

clone size	J gene	D gene	V gene	CDR3 protein	CDR3 DNA
.	TRBJ1-2	.	TRBV28	CASSMTPANYGYTF	TGTGCCAGCAGCATGACCCCAGCAAACTATGGCTACACCTTC
.	TRBJ2-2	.	TRBV29-1	CSAAPARAGELFF	TGCAGCGCGGCCCCGGCCCGCGCCGGGGAGCTGTTTTTT
.	TRBJ2-3	TRBD2	TRBV10-3	CAIRVLAGDGTDTQYF	TGTGCCATCAGGGTCTTAGCGGGGGATGGCACAGATACGCAGTATTTT
.	TRBJ2-1	TRBD2	TRBV18	CASSQNKRGGNYNEQFF	TGTGCCAGCTCACAGAATAAGCGGGGGGGAAACTACAATGAGCAGTTCTTC
.	TRBJ2-5	.	TRBV7-2	CASSPTPGETQYF	TGTGCCAGCAGCCCCACTCCTGGGGAGACCCAGTACTTC
few	TRBJ1-2	TRBD1	TRBV30	CASDRRLSGYTF	TGTGCCTCGGACAGGCGGCTAAGTGGCTACACCTTC
.	TRBJ2-5	.	TRBV5-1	CASSPGTRRETQYF	TGCGCCAGCAGCCCTGGGACAAGGAGAGAGACCCAGTACTTC
.	TRBJ2-5	.	TRBV5-1	CASAIGVRRETQYF	TGCGCCAGCGCCATTGGGGTTCGACGGGAGACCCAGTACTTC
.	TRBJ1-4	.	TRBV4-2	CASSQAGGTLNEKLFF	TGTGCCAGCAGCCAAGCGGGAGGCACTCTTAATGAAAAACTGTTTTTT
.	TRBJ2-5	TRBD2	TRBV2	CASGTSGGQETQYF	TGTGCCAGCGGGACTAGCGGGGGGCAAGAGACCCAGTACTTC
.	TRBJ1-1	.	TRBV7-9	CASSLVGDTEAFF	TGTGCCAGCAGCTTAGTGGGGGACACTGAAGCTTTCTTT
.	TRBJ1-1	.	TRBV4-1	CASSHPRGDLNTEAFF	TGCGCCAGCAGCCATCCAAGAGGGGATTTGAACACTGAAGCTTTCTTT
few	TRBJ1-5	.	TRBV29-1	CSAGYSNQPQHF	TGCAGCGCCGGTTATAGCAATCAGCCCCAGCATTTT
.	TRBJ2-7	.	TRBV29-1	CSAAGTLYEQYF	TGCAGCGCCGCCGGGACACTCTACGAGCAGTACTTC
.	TRBJ1-4	.	TRBV5-1	CASGRGADAATNEKLFF	TGCGCCAGCGGCCGGGGGGCCGACGCAGCAACTAATGAAAAACTGTTTTTT
.	TRBJ2-3	.	TRBV29-1	CSVVEVTDTQYF	TGCAGCGTTGTCGAGGTCACAGATACGCAGTATTTT
few	TRBJ2-4	.	TRBV21-1	CASSNGGINIAKNIQYF	TGTGCCAGCAGCAACGGAGGGATTAACATAGCCAAAAACATTCAGTACTTC
.	TRBJ1-1	.	TRBV20-1	CSARVGTEAFF	TGCAGTGCTAGAGTAGGCACTGAAGCTTTCTTT
.	TRBJ1-1	.	TRBV18	CASSPTGMNTEAFF	TGTGCCAGCTCACCTACAGGGATGAACACTGAAGCTTTCTTT
.	TRBJ1-1	.	TRBV28	CASSWGVTEAFF	TGTGCCAGCAGTTGGGGGGTGACTGAAGCTTTCTTT
.	TRBJ2-4	.	TRBV7-8	CASSLALGRGNIQYF	TGTGCCAGCAGCTTAGCGCTTGGGCGGGGAAACATTCAGTACTTC
.	TRBJ1-1	.	TRBV6-5	CASIGDDTEAFF	TGTGCCAGCATTGGGGATGACACTGAAGCTTTCTTT
few	TRBJ2-7	TRBD1	TRBV5-1	CASSLVRDRTAYEQYF	TGCGCCAGCAGCTTGGTCCGGGACAGGACAGCCTACGAGCAGTACTTC
.	TRBJ2-3	.	TRBV5-4	CASSSTGSDTQYF	TGTGCCAGCAGTTCTACAGGGTCAGATACGCAGTATTTT
.	TRBJ1-6	.	TRBV7-8	CAISTGESNSPLHF	TGTGCCATTTCGACAGGCGAGAGTAATTCACCCCTCCACTTT
many	TRBJ2-3	.	TRBV4-1	CASSPGAGWADTQYF	TGCGCCAGCAGCCCCGGCGCAGGGTGGGCAGATACGCAGTATTTT
.	TRBJ1-4	TRBD1	TRBV30	CAWSLIRDSHEKLFF	TGTGCCTGGAGTCTCATTCGGGACAGCCATGAAAAACTGTTTTTT